This T cell receptor beta chain was documented in a study of Ad26.COV2.S vaccination and SARS-CoV-2 variants. Regarding treatment: some 20 received Ad26.COV2.S at low or high dose, single or two shots; several received placebo; per-sample allocation not given. Specimen acquisition occurred on day 63 following the initial vaccine or placebo injection. The donor was a Boston adult aged 18-55 years. An Ad26 vector was used to express Wuhan-strain SARS-CoV-2 spike as the vaccine. The method was immunoSEQ multiplex PCR; TCRdb's version includes in-frame clones alone and lacks a portion of them. This sample carries 300,000 to 400,000 clones, around 89% of them seen once, and the ten largest clones take about 5%. Germline loops: CDR1 GTSNPN, CDR2 SVGIG (reference sequence). V lost 1 base to trimming and J lost 6 bases; unmatched junction nucleotides: 10. The CDR3 covers 15 residues.

The gene calls are TRBV30 and TRBJ2-7, with 9 bases that match TRBD1. This sequence originates from a person between 18 and 65 years old who received the Ad26.COV2.S COVID-19 vaccine or a placebo. Sequencing was performed on peripheral blood, taken in a trial of Ad26.COV2.S vaccine versus placebo. The CDR3 DNA reads TGTGCCTGGAGTGGAAGGTTTGGACAGGGGTCCGAGCAGTACTTC. This gives the protein CAWSGRFGQGSEQYF.